A selection of T cell receptor beta chains follows, all from one sample in a study of blood T cell repertoires in COVID-19. Some clones are missing from TCRdb's copy, which holds only in-frame ones; the method was immunoSEQ multiplex PCR. The table records about 160,000 clones, roughly 77% of them present only once. The source material was peripheral blood. The receptors shown here come from a human donor in a cohort sampled during active COVID-19. CDR3s include the opening cysteine and the closing phenylalanine or tryptophan. The D gene is left open where the match is weak.

d_gene | j_gene | v_gene | CDR3aa
. | TRBJ1-6 | TRBV11-2 | CASSLKGLLPITDSPLHF
TRBD2 | TRBJ2-1 | TRBV19 | CASSLAGGLGEQFF
TRBD2 | TRBJ2-1 | TRBV19 | CASAITSGRYNEQFF
TRBD1 | TRBJ2-2 | TRBV5-1 | CASSLQQGMGGELFF
TRBD1 | TRBJ1-2 | TRBV4-3 | CASSQWTGGKNYGYTF
TRBD1 | TRBJ2-1 | TRBV27 | CASSYRGLEDNEQFF
TRBD1 | TRBJ2-7 | TRBV9 | CASSYGDSSYEQYF
TRBD2 | TRBJ2-1 | TRBV27 | CASSSQPPGTRSYNEQFF
TRBD1 | TRBJ1-4 | TRBV6-2/TRBV6-3 | CASSYDRGTNEKLFF
TRBD2 | TRBJ2-1 | TRBV3-1/TRBV3-2 | CASSQDLSGRRNEQFF
. | TRBJ2-7 | TRBV5-1 | CASSPGQSFDEQYF
TRBD1 | TRBJ2-7 | TRBV19 | CASGTFGTGGGEQYF
. | TRBJ2-3 | TRBV6-5 | CASSRRTKDTQYF
. | TRBJ2-7 | TRBV21-1 | CASSKGQGLNYEQYF
TRBD1 | TRBJ1-5 | TRBV24-1 | CATSEDRANQPQHF
TRBD2 | TRBJ2-1 | TRBV6-6 | CASSYPGGYNEQFF
. | TRBJ2-7 | TRBV5-8 | CASSLVQEGSYEQYF
. | TRBJ1-2 | TRBV29-1 | CSAEDTHYGYTF
. | TRBJ1-6 | TRBV7-9 | CASSLDSYNSPLHF
. | TRBJ1-1 | TRBV3-1/TRBV3-2 | CASSPSWRATEAFF
. | TRBJ2-2 | TRBV21-1 | CASSRVDRGDTGELFF